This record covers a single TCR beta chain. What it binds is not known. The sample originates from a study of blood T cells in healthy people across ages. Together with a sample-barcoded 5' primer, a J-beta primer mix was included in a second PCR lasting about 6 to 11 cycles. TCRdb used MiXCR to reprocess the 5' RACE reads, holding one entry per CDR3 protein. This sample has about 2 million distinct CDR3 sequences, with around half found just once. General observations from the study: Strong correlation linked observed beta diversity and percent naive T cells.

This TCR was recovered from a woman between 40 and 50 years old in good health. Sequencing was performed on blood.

The CDR3 reads CASSYDGGGPEAFF. The DNA of the CDR3 is TGTGCCAGCAGTTACGACGGTGGGGGCCCTGAAGCTTTCTTT. This chain links TRBV6-6 with TRBJ1-1; a possible D gene is TRBD1 (6 bases). CDR1 is MNHNY and CDR2 is SVGAGI in the germline V gene (reference sequence). The CDR3 totals 14 residues. V dropped 2 bases and J dropped 6 bases, with 13 bases sitting between them.